One T cell receptor beta chain is described in this entry. Its antigen remains unidentified. This sample is part of a study of PD-1 blockade in classical Hodgkin lymphoma. Study overall: Intravenous nivolumab at 3 mg/kg was given to patients every 2 weeks.

CDR1 is ENHRY and CDR2 is SYGVKD in the germline V gene. The CDR3 runs 17 residues. The junction had 7 bases not matched to a gene; V was cut back by 4 bases and J by 4 bases. This sample's time point: cycle 4 day 1 (C4D1), after less than 7 weeks of nivolumab. All patients experienced relapse after autologous stem cell transplantation, and brentuximab vedotin exposure was variable. The repertoire was sequenced with immunoSEQ multiplex PCR; TCRdb's copy has only in-frame clones and lacks some. This sample has about 20,000 clones, with 75% to 85% found just once. Points from the study as a whole: When set against healthy donors, newly diagnosed patients were reported to show lower baseline TCR diversity.

This chain uses TRBV10-3 with TRBJ2-2; TRBD2 aligns across 12 bases. The origin of this receptor is a human donor with classical Hodgkin lymphoma. Here the sequenced sample was peripheral blood mononuclear cells (PBMCs), taken before the fourth cycle of nivolumab. The CDR3 is CAISGTSGAITTGELFF. CDR3 DNA sequence: TGTGCCATCAGTGGGACTAGCGGGGCGATAACCACCGGGGAGCTGTTTTTT.